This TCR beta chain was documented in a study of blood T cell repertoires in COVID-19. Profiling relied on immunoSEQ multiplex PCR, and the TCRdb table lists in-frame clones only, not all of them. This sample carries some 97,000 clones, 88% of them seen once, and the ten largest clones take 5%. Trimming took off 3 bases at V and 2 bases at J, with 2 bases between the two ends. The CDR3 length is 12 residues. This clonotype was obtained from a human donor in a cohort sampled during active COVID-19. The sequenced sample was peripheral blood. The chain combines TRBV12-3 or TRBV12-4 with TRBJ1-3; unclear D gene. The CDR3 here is CASSFTGNTIYF. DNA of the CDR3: TGTGCCAGCAGTTTCACTGGAAACACCATATATTTT.